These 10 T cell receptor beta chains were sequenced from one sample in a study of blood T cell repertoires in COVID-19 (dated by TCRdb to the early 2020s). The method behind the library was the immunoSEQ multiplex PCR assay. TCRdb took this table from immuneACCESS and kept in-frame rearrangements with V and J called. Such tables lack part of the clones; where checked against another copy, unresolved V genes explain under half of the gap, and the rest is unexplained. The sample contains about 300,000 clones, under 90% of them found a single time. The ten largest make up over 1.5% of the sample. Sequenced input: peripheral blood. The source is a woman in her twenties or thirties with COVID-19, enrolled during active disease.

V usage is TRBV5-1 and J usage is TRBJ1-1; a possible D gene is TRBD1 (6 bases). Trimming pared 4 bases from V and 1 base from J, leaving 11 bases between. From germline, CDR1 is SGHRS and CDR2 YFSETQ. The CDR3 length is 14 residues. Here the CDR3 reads CASSRTEGNTEAFF. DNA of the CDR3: TGCGCCAGCAGCCGGACAGAGGGGAACACTGAAGCTTTCTTT.

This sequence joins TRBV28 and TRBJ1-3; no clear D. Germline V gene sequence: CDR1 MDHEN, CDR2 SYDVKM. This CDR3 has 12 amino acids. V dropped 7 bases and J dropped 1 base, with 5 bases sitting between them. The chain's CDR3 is CASTPSGNTIYF. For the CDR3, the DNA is TGTGCCAGCACCCCGTCTGGAAACACCATATATTTT. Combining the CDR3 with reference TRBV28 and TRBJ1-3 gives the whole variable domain DVKVTQSSRYLVKRTGEKVFLECVQDMDHENMFWYRQDPGLGLRLIYFSYDVKMKEKGDIPEGYSVSREKKERFSLILESASTNQTSMYLCASTPSGNTIYFGEGSWLTVV.

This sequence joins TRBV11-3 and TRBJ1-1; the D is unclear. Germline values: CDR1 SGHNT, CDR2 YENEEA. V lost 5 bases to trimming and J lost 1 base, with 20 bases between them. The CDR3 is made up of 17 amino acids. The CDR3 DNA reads TGTGCCAGCAGCCCCTCAGGTTGGCACACCCAGAACACTGAAGCTTTCTTT. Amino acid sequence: CASSPSGWHTQNTEAFF.

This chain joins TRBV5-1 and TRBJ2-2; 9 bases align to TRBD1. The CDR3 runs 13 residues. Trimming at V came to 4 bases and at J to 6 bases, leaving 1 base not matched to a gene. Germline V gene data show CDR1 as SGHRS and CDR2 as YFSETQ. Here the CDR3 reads CASSRTGAGELFF. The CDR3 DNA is TGCGCCAGCAGCCGGACAGGGGCCGGGGAGCTGTTTTTT.

This CDR3 reads CASKGRGTFSTGELFF. The DNA for the CDR3 is TGTGCCAGCAAGGGAAGGGGCACCTTTTCCACCGGGGAGCTGTTTTTT. The gene calls are TRBV5-6 and TRBJ2-2, with a tentative D call TRBD1 (5 bases). There are 16 residues in the CDR3. Germline V gives CDR1 SGHDT, CDR2 YYEEEE. Trimming removed 6 bases at V and 4 bases at J, with 19 bases between.

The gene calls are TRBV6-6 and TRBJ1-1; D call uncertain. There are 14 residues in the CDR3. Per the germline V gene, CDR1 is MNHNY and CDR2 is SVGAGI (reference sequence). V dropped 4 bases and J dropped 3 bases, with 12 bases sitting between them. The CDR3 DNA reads TGTGCCAGCAGTTCCCCCCCGAGATACACTGAAGCTTTCTTT. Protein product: CASSSPPRYTEAFF.

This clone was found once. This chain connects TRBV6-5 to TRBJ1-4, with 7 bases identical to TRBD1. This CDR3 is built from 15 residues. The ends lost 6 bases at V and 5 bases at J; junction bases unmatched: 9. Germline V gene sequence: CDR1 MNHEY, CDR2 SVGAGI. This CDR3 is CASRQGTVENEKLFF. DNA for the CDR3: TGTGCCAGCAGACAGGGGACAGTTGAAAATGAAAAACTGTTTTTT.

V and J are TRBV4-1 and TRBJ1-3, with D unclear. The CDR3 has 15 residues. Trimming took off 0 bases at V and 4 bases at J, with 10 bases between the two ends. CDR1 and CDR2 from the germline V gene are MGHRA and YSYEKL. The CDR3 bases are TGCGCCAGCAGCCAAGATCACGGTTTCGGAAACACCATATATTTT. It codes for CASSQDHGFGNTIYF.

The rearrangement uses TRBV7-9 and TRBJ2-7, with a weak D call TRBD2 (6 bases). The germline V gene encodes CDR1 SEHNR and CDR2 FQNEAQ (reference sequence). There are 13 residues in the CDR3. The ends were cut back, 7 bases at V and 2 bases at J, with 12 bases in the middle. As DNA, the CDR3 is TGTGCCAGCAACATGGAGGGACCCTACGAGCAGTACTTC. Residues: CASNMEGPYEQYF. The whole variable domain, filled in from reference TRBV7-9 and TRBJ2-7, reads DTGVSQNPRHKITKRGQNVTFRCDPISEHNRLYWYRQTLGQGPEFLTYFQNEAQLEKSRLLSDRFSAERPKGSFSTLEIQRTEQGDSAMYLCASNMEGPYEQYFGPGTRLTVT.

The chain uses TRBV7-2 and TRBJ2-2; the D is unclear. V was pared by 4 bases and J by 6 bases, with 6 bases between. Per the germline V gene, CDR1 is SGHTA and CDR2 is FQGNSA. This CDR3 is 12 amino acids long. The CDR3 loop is CASSSFSGELFF. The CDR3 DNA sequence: TGTGCCAGCAGCTCTTTTTCCGGGGAGCTGTTTTTT. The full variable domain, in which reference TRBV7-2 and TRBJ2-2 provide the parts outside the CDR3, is GAGVSQSPSNKVTEKGKDVELRCDPISGHTALYWYRQSLGQGLEFLIYFQGNSAPDKSGLPSDRFSAERTGGSVSTLTIQRTQQEDSAVYLCASSSFSGELFFGEGSRLTVL.